Given below is one T cell receptor (beta chain) in context. Germline CDR1 is SGHNT and CDR2 is YENEEA. Trimming stripped 3 bases from V and 5 bases from J, with 14 bases between. The length of the CDR3 is 15 residues. Source study methods: Estimates of nucleated cell counts were drawn from the amplification of reference gene primers. Method: immunoSEQ multiplex PCR; TCRdb's copy keeps in-frame clones and lacks some. V, J and clone size reflect that table, while D and trimming were determined from the DNA. The table includes under 150,000 clones, around 85% detected once. This entry belongs to a study of blood T cell repertoires in COVID-19. Looking at the study overall: Acute-phase and convalescent COVID-19 samples originated in the United States, Italy and Spain. T cells, B-cell-depleted T cells, or PBMCs supplied cDNA or gDNA.

The receptor was derived from a human donor in a cohort sampled during active COVID-19. V is TRBV11-3 and J is TRBJ2-1, with a tentative D call TRBD1 (6 bases). The sample consisted of peripheral blood. CDR3 sequence reads: CASSFGIGGHNEQFF. Written as DNA, the CDR3 is TGTGCCAGCAGCTTCGGGATTGGGGGCCACAATGAGCAGTTCTTC.